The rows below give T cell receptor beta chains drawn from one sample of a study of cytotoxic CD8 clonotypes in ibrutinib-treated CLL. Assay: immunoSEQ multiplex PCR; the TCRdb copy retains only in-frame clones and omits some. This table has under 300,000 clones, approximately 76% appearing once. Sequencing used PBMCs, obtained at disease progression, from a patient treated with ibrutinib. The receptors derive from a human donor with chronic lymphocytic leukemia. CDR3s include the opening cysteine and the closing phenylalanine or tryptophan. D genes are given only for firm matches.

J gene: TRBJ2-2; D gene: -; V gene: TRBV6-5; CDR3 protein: CASSYAGEDESGELFF
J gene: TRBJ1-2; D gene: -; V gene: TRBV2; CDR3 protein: CASILGRNYGYTF
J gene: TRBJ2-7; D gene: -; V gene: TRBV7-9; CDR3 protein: CASSLVGYEQYF
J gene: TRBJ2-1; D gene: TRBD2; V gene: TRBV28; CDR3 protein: CASSPGLAAVYNEQFF
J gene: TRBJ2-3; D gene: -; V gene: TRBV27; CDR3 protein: CASSLILDPGPDTQYF
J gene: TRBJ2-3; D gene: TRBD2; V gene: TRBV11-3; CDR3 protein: CASSLRLAGGRGDTQYF
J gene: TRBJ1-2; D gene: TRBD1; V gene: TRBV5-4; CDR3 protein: CASSLEGGRERGYTF
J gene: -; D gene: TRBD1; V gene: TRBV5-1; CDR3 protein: CASSPGWDRAKYYEQYF
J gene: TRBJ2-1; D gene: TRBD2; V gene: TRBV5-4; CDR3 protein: CASRGFDSGRASVTYNEQFF
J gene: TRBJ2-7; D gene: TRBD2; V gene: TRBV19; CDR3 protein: CASSLLAGSYEQYF
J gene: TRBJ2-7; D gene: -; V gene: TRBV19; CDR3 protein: CASSITGSSYEQYF
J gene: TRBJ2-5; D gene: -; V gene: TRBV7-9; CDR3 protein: CASRLAGETQYF
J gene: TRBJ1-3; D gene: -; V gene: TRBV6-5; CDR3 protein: CASSYRNTIYF
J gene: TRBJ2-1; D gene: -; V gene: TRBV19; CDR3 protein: CASSTVTYREDNEQFF
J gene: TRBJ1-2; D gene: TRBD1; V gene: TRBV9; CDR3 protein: CASSARPTGTGYGYTF
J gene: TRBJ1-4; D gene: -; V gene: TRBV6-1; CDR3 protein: CASSEVGSQGGNNEKLFF
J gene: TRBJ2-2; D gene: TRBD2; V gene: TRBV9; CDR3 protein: CASSILSSGGNTGELFF
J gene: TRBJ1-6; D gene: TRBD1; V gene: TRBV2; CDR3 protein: CASSLQGNNSPLHF
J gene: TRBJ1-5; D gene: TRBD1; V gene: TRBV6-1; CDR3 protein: CASSESQGNQPQHF
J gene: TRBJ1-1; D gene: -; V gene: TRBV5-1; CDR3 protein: CASSLVLGANTEAFF
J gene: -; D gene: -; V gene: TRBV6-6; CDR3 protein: CASSYSTGGYEQYF
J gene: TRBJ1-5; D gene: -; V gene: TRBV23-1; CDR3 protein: CASSQSGQGVNQPQHF
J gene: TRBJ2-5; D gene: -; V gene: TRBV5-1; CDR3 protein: CASSLWLGETQYF
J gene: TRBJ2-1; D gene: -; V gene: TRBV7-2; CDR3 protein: CASSPRRGREQFF
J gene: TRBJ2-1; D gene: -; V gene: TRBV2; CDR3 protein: CASRDGGEQFF
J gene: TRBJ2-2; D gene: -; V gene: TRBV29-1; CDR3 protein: CSVEGSGPNTGELFF
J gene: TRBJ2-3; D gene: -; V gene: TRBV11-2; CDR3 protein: CASSLKGHSTDTQYF
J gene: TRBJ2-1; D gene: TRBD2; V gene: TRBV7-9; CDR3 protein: CASTHDLAGEHNEQFF